A selection of T cell receptor beta chains follows, all from one sample in a study of graft-versus-host responses after intestinal transplantation. The antigens these receptors bind are not known. TCRdb's table, derived via immunoSEQ multiplex PCR, lists solely in-frame clones and lacks some. Of tens of thousands of clones listed, roughly 90% were seen once; the top ten hold over 0.4%. The sample here was unstimulated CD8+ T cells sorted from spleen or lymph node cells, taken before intestinal transplant. The origin of the receptors is a human donor who received an intestinal transplant. Each CDR3 is given with its conserved first and last residue. D genes are given only for firm matches. Not all rows give a size; the values are once, few, many and, for expanded clones, a class.

d_gene	j_gene	abundance	v_gene	CDR3nt	CDR3aa
-	TRBJ2-7	once	TRBV6-5	TGTGCCAGCAGTCCAGACAGGGAACCGGCGGGAGAGCAGTACTTC	CASSPDREPAGEQYF
TRBD2	TRBJ2-3	-	TRBV15	TGTGCCACCAGCAGACACCCGGGACTAGCGCCAGATACGCAGTATTTT	CATSRHPGLAPDTQYF
-	TRBJ1-1	-	TRBV15	TGTGCCACCAGCAGAGATCAGAAAGGACTCAACACTGAAGCTTTCTTT	CATSRDQKGLNTEAFF
TRBD1	TRBJ2-1	-	TRBV7-9	TGTGCCAGCAGCCACCGGACAGGGGGCTACAATGAGCAGTTCTTC	CASSHRTGGYNEQFF
TRBD1	TRBJ2-1	-	TRBV4-3	TGCGCCAGCAGCCTGGACAGGGACTCCTACAATGAGCAGTTCTTC	CASSLDRDSYNEQFF
-	TRBJ1-2	-	TRBV6-5	TGTGCCAGCGGGCACAGGGTGGGGAACTATGGCTACACCTTC	CASGHRVGNYGYTF
TRBD2	TRBJ2-7	-	TRBV7-8	TGTGCCAGCAGCTTACACCCACCCGGGACTAGTTCGGTCCCTTTCTACGAGCAGTACTTC	CASSLHPPGTSSVPFYEQYF
-	TRBJ1-1	-	TRBV19	TGTGCCAGTAGAAATGGCGGGGGCCCGGAAGCTTTCTTT	CASRNGGGPEAFF
-	TRBJ2-1	few	TRBV4-1	TGCGCCAGCAGCTTCCGGGACTCGCAGTTCTTC	CASSFRDSQFF
-	TRBJ1-6	few	TRBV27	TGTGCCAGCAGTTTCCGGGTTTCTAATTCACCCCTCCACTTT	CASSFRVSNSPLHF
-	TRBJ1-2	-	TRBV6-1	TGTGCCAGCAGTGAGTCTAATGGCTACACCTTC	CASSESNGYTF
-	TRBJ2-7	-	TRBV6-5	TGTGCCAGCAGTTATCAACTCAACTACGAGCAGTACTTC	CASSYQLNYEQYF
TRBD2	TRBJ2-7	-	TRBV10-3	TGTGCCATCAGCGAGCTAGCGGGAGGGCCCTACGAGCAGTACTTC	CAISELAGGPYEQYF
TRBD1	TRBJ2-7	-	TRBV7-9	TGTGCCAGCAGCTTACAACAGGGGTCCTACGAGCAGTACTTC	CASSLQQGSYEQYF
TRBD2	TRBJ2-3	-	TRBV6-1	TGTGCCAGCAGTGTGGCTAGCGGGGTTGCCACAGATACGCAGTATTTT	CASSVASGVATDTQYF
-	TRBJ2-1	once	TRBV4-1	TGCGCCAGCAGCCAGAAATTACTAGCTTACAATGAGCAGTTCTTC	CASSQKLLAYNEQFF
-	TRBJ1-2	few	TRBV30	TGTGCCTGGACGGGGATTAGCTATGGCTACACCTTC	CAWTGISYGYTF
-	TRBJ1-2	-	TRBV21-1	TGTGCCAGCAGCAAAGAGGGACACCGCTATGGCTACACCTTC	CASSKEGHRYGYTF